Below are 8 T cell receptor beta chains sequenced from a single sample in a study of human T cells and chemical hapten exposure. TCRdb reanalysed the RACE reads using MiXCR and keeps one entry per CDR3 protein. The table has roughly 96,000 distinct CDR3 sequences, about 9% seen once; the top ten hold approximately 2%. This sample's time point: patch test 2, 6 weeks after DPC sensitization. The sample's treatment: therapeutic diphenylcyclopropenone sensitization with weekly scalp DPC. The material sequenced was whole blood, taken in connection with sensitization to the hapten diphenylcyclopropenone (DPC). The receptors shown here come from a woman aged 40 to 50 with alopecia areata. Some clones in this sample may be carry-over from other donors' samples.

In its sample, this clonotype was seen many times. The rearrangement joins TRBV28 to TRBJ1-1, with D hard to call. CDR1 and CDR2 (germline): MDHEN, SYDVKM. The CDR3 has 14 residues. V was trimmed by 3 bases and J by 1 base, leaving 9 bases between them. CDR3: CASSLRYSNTEAFF. In nucleotides, the CDR3 is TGTGCCAGCAGTTTGAGGTACTCGAACACTGAAGCTTTCTTT.

This clonotype occurred a few times. This chain connects TRBV12-3 or TRBV12-4 to TRBJ2-2, with a weak D call TRBD1 (5 bases). This CDR3 has 14 amino acids. Trimming cost V 3 bases and J 2 bases, with 7 bases left between them. CDR3 DNA: TGTGCCAGCAGTTTGACAGTTAACACCGGGGAGCTGTTTTTT. It encodes CASSLTVNTGELFF.

The table lists this clonotype with a few counts. The V and J genes are TRBV5-5 and TRBJ1-5; D is unclear. Germline V lookup: CDR1 SGHKS, CDR2 YYEKEE (reference sequence). Trimming shortened V by 0 bases and J by 1 base, and 8 bases separated the two germline ends. The CDR3 is 15 amino acids. The CDR3 sequence is CASSLGPGSNQPQHF. CDR3 DNA: TGTGCCAGCAGCTTGGGCCCAGGAAGCAATCAGCCCCAGCATTTT.

This clonotype has a count of ten or more. This chain links TRBV28 with TRBJ2-1; D not certain. The CDR3 is made up of 13 amino acids. The V end was cut by 2 bases, the J end by 8 bases, with 10 bases between. Germline values: CDR1 MDHEN, CDR2 SYDVKM. The CDR3 spells CASSLPGFDEQFF. CDR3 DNA sequence: TGTGCCAGCAGTTTACCGGGTTTCGATGAGCAGTTCTTC. Looking up the rest from reference TRBV28 and TRBJ2-1 gives the full variable domain: DVKVTQSSRYLVKRTGEKVFLECVQDMDHENMFWYRQDPGLGLRLIYFSYDVKMKEKGDIPEGYSVSREKKERFSLILESASTNQTSMYLCASSLPGFDEQFFGPGTRLTVL.

The gene calls are TRBV6-1 and TRBJ1-6; TRBD1 aligns across 7 bases. Germline CDR1 reads MNHNS; CDR2 reads SASEGT. J lost 9 bases, V lost 4 bases, and 6 bases had no gene match. There are 14 residues in the CDR3. The CDR3 region is CASSARQGFSPLHF. The DNA of the CDR3 is TGTGCCAGCAGTGCTCGACAGGGATTTTCACCCCTCCACTTT.

As to this clonotype: A clone one base away is much larger, so this may be a read error. V and J are TRBV7-2 and TRBJ1-5; D is undetermined. Per the germline V gene, CDR1 is SGHTA and CDR2 is FQGNSA. This CDR3 spans 12 amino acids. CDR3 in amino acids: CASSLRNQLQHF. DNA for the CDR3: TGTGCCAGCAGCTTAAGGAATCAGCTCCAGCATTTT.

Many counts were recorded for this clonotype. This sequence joins TRBV3-1 and TRBJ2-7, with 7 positions matching TRBD1. CDR3 length equals 13 residues. The V and J ends lost 5 bases and 0 bases, in that order; junction bases with no gene match: 1. From germline, CDR1 is LGHDT and CDR2 YNNKEL (reference sequence). CDR3 in amino acids: CASSGTVSYEQYF. CDR3 sequence (DNA): TGTGCCAGCAGCGGGACAGTCTCCTACGAGCAGTACTTC.

V is TRBV28 and J is TRBJ2-5; 9 nucleotides agree with TRBD1. V gave up 6 bases and J gave up 1 base; unmatched junction bases: 3. The V gene's germline CDR1 is MDHEN and CDR2 SYDVKM. The length of the CDR3 is 14 residues. CDR3 nucleotide sequence: TGTGCCAGCAGGACAGGGGGGATCCAAGAGACCCAGTACTTC. Translated: CASRTGGIQETQYF.